This entry lists 4 T cell receptor beta chains sequenced from one sample in a study of blood T cell repertoires in COVID-19. Sequencing was performed with immunoSEQ multiplex PCR; in TCRdb, only in-frame clones are kept and a portion is missing. Among roughly 25,000 clones, approximately 66% were seen once, and the ten largest hold 7.3%. The sample consisted of peripheral blood. These receptors were collected from a man aged 55 to 70 with active or convalescent COVID-19.

In regard to this clone: At one end the junction does not follow the germline gene, possibly because of a read error. The chain is built from TRBV3-1 (or the pseudogene TRBV3-2) and TRBJ2-7; 9 positions agree with TRBD2. The CDR3 loop spans 12 amino acids. Germline V gene sequence: CDR1 LGHDT, CDR2 YNNKEL (reference sequence). CDR3 DNA sequence: TGTGCCAGCAGCCAAGGGGGGGCTAGCGGGGTTTTC. Its translation: CASSQGGASGVF.

V gene TRBV18 combines with J gene TRBJ2-5; 8 nucleotides agree with TRBD2. CDR3 length equals 16 residues. The V gene end was trimmed by 0 bases and the J gene end by 0 bases; junction bases not matched to a gene: 3. Germline V gives CDR1 KGHSH, CDR2 LQKENI. The CDR3, as DNA: TGTGCCAGCTCACCACCTCAGCGGGGGTACCAAGAGACCCAGTACTTC. It translates to CASSPPQRGYQETQYF.

The chain uses TRBV19 and TRBJ2-7; possibly TRBD1 for D (5 bases). The V end was cut by 0 bases, the J end by 9 bases, with 9 bases between. The CDR3 spans 12 residues. Germline assignment: CDR1 LNHDA and CDR2 SQIVND (reference sequence). CDR3 sequence reads: CASSIDGHPQYF. CDR3 DNA sequence: TGTGCCAGTAGTATAGATGGACACCCGCAGTACTTC.

The genes are TRBV6-5 and TRBJ1-2; 7 bases map to TRBD1. The V segment lost 4 bases and the J segment 4 bases; nucleotides outside the gene matches: 6. Germline V gene lookup returns CDR1 MNHEY and CDR2 SVGAGI. The CDR3 extends over 14 amino acids. CDR3: CASSWDGTAYGYTF. The CDR3 DNA follows: TGTGCCAGCAGTTGGGACGGGACAGCCTATGGCTACACCTTC.